This T cell receptor beta chain originates from a study of OX40 agonist ivuxolimab in advanced cancers. Study-wide background: An agonistic human IgG2 monoclonal antibody against OX40 (CD134) was given. Checkpoint inhibitors had been given previously to 35% to 50% of patients. A diagnosis of hepatocellular carcinoma, melanoma, renal cell or head and neck cancer was present in dose-escalation patients.

The length of the CDR3 is 12 residues. The germline gives CDR1 MNHNY, CDR2 SVGAGI (reference sequence). Between the trimmed V and J ends, which lost 8 bases and 3 bases, there was a span of 11 bases. This table comes from immunoSEQ multiplex PCR, and its TCRdb copy is limited to in-frame clones, with some not included. The data contain some 68,000 clones, roughly 86% of them singletons. The sequencing here drew on CD4+ or CD8+ T cells sorted from blood, taken in a trial of the OX40 agonist ivuxolimab. The clonotype originates from an adult with an advanced solid tumor such as melanoma, head and neck, liver or kidney cancer. The chain employs TRBV6-6 and TRBJ2-7, with D hard to call. CDR3 region: CASCQPLYEQYF. The CDR3 bases are TGTGCCAGCTGCCAACCGCTCTACGAGCAGTACTTC.